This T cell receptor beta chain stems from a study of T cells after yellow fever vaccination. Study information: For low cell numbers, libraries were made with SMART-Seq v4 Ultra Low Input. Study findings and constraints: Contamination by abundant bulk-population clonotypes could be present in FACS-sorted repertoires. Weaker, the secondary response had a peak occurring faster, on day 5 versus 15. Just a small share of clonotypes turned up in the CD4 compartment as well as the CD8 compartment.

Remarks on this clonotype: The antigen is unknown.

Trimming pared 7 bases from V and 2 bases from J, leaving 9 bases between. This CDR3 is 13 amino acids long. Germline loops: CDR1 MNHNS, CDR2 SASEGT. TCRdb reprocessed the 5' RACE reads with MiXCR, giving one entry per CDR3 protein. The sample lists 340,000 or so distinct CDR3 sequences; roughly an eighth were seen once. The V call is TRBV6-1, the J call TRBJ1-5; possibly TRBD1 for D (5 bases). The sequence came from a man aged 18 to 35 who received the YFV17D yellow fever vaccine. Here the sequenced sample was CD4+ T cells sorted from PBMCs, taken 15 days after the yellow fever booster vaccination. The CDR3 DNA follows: TGTGCCAGCAACATGGGGGGCAATCAGCCCCAGCATTTT. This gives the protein CASNMGGNQPQHF.